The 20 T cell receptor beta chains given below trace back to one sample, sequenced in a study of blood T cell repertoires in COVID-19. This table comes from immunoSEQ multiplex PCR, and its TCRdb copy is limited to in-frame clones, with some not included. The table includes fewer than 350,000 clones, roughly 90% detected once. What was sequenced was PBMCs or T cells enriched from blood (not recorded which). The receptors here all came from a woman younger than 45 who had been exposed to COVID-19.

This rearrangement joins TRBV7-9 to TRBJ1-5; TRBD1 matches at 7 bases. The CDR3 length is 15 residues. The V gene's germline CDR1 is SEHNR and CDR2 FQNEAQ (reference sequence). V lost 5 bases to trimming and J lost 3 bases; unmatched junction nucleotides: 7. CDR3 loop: CASSLGQAHNQPQHF. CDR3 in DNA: TGTGCCAGCAGCCTCGGACAGGCCCACAATCAGCCCCAGCATTTT. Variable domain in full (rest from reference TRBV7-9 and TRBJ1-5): DTGVSQNPRHKITKRGQNVTFRCDPISEHNRLYWYRQTLGQGPEFLTYFQNEAQLEKSRLLSDRFSAERPKGSFSTLEIQRTEQGDSAMYLCASSLGQAHNQPQHFGDGTRLSIL.

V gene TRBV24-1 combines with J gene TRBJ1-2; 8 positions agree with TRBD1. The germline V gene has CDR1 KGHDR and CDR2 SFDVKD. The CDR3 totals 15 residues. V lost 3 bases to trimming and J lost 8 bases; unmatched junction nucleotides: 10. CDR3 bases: TGTGCCACCAGTGATCGACAGGGGACCCCGGCGGGCTACACCTTC. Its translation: CATSDRQGTPAGYTF.

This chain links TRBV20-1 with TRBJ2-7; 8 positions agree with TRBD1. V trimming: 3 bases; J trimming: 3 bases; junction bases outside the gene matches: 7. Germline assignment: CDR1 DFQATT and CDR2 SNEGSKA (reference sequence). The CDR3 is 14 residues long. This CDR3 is CSASDPTGVYEQYF. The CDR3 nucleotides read TGCAGTGCTAGTGACCCGACAGGGGTCTACGAGCAGTACTTC.

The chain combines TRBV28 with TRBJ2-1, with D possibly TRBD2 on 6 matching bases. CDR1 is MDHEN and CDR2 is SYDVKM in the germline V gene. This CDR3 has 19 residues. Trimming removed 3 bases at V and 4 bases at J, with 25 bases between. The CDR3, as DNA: TGTGCCAGCAGTTTGGGAGTAGCGGATAAATATATAGTATACAATGAGCAGTTCTTC. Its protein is CASSLGVADKYIVYNEQFF. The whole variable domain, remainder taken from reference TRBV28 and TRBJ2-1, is DVKVTQSSRYLVKRTGEKVFLECVQDMDHENMFWYRQDPGLGLRLIYFSYDVKMKEKGDIPEGYSVSREKKERFSLILESASTNQTSMYLCASSLGVADKYIVYNEQFFGPGTRLTVL.

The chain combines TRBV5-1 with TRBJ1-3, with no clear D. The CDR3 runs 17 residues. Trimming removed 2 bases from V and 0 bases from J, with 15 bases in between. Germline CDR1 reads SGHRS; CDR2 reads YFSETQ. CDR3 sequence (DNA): TGCGCCAGCAGCTTTAGCGGCAGCCCTAACTCTGGAAACACCATATATTTT. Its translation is CASSFSGSPNSGNTIYF.

DNA for the CDR3: TGTGCCAGCAGCTTTTCAACTAGCGGGAACACCGGGGAGCTGTTTTTT. Translating it yields CASSFSTSGNTGELFF. The J gene is TRBJ2-2, the V gene TRBV7-6; the match to TRBD2 covers 8 bases. This CDR3 region has 16 residues. With V trimmed by 3 bases and J by 1 base, 4 bases remained unmatched. Per germline, CDR1 SGHVS and CDR2 FNYEAQ. Looking up the rest from reference TRBV7-6 and TRBJ2-2 gives the full variable domain: GAGVSQSPRYKVTKRGQDVALRCDPISGHVSLYWYRQALGQGPEFLTYFNYEAQQDKSGLPNDRFSAERPEGSISTLTIQRTEQRDSAMYRCASSFSTSGNTGELFFGEGSRLTVL.

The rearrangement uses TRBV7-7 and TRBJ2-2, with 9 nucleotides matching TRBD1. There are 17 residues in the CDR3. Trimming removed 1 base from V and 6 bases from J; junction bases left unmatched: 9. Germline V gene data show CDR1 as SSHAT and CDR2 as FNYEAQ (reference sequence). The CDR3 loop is CASSLGVLGQGAGELFF. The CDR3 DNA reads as TGTGCCAGCAGCTTAGGGGTTTTGGGACAGGGAGCCGGGGAGCTGTTTTTT.

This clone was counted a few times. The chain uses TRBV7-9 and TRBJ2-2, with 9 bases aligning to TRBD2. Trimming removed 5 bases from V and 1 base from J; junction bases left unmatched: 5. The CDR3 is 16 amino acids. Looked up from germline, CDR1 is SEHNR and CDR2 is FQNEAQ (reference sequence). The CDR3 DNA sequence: TGTGCCAGCAGCCCCCAGACTAGCGGGAACACCGGGGAGCTGTTTTTT. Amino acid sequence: CASSPQTSGNTGELFF.

The DNA for the CDR3 is TGCGCCAGCAGCGGCGGACAGCTCAATGAGCAGTTCTTC. Translation: CASSGGQLNEQFF. The chain joins TRBV5-1 to TRBJ2-1; TRBD1 is a possible D gene (6 bases). The germline CDR1 and CDR2 sequences are SGHRS and YFSETQ. CDR3 length equals 13 residues. The V and J ends lost 4 bases and 6 bases respectively, with 11 bases between them.

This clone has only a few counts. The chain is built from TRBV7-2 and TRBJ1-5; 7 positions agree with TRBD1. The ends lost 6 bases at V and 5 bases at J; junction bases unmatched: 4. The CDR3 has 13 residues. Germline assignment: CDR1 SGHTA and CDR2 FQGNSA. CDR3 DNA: TGTGCCAGCAGTACCACAGGGGATCAGCCCCAGCATTTT. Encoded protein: CASSTTGDQPQHF. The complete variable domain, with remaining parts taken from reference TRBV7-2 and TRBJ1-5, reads GAGVSQSPSNKVTEKGKDVELRCDPISGHTALYWYRQSLGQGLEFLIYFQGNSAPDKSGLPSDRFSAERTGGSVSTLTIQRTQQEDSAVYLCASSTTGDQPQHFGDGTRLSIL.

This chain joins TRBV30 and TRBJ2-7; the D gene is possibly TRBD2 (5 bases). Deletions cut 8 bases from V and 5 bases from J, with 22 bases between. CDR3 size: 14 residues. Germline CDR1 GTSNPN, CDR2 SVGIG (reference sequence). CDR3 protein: CALERGSKSHEQYF. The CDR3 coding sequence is TGTGCCCTGGAGCGAGGGTCCAAGTCCCACGAGCAGTACTTC.

DNA for the CDR3: TGTGCCAGCAGGGGGGGGCCACTTCCACCCTATGGCTACACCTTC. Protein: CASRGGPLPPYGYTF. This chain joins TRBV9 and TRBJ1-2, with a possible D match to TRBD1 (6 bases). The CDR3 has 15 amino acids. Germline V gives CDR1 SGDLS, CDR2 YYNGEE. The ends were cut back, 5 bases at V and 4 bases at J, with 18 bases in the middle. Based on the CDR3 plus reference TRBV9 and TRBJ1-2, the full variable domain is DSGVTQTPKHLITATGQRVTLRCSPRSGDLSVYWYQQSLDQGLQFLIQYYNGEERAKGNILERFSAQQFPDLHSELNLSSLELGDSALYFCASRGGPLPPYGYTFGSGTRLTVV.

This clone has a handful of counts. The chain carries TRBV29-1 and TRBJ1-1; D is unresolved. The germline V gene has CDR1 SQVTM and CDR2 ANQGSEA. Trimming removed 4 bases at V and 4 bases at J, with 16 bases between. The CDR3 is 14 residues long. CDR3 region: CSVARGERGTEAFF. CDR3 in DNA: TGCAGCGTTGCCCGCGGGGAACGGGGCACTGAAGCTTTCTTT.

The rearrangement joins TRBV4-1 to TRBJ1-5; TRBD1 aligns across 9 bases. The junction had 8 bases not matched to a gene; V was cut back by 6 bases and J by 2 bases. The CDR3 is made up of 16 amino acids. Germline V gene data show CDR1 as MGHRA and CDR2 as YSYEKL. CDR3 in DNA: TGCGCCAGCAGACCTGAACAGGGGGCTCGCAATCAGCCCCAGCATTTT. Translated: CASRPEQGARNQPQHF.

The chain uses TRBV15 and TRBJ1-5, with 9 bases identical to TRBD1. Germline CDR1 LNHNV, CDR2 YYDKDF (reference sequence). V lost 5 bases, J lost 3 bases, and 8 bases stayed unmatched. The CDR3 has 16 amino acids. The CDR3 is CATSVTQGAYNQPQHF. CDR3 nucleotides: TGTGCCACCAGCGTAACACAGGGGGCCTACAATCAGCCCCAGCATTTT.

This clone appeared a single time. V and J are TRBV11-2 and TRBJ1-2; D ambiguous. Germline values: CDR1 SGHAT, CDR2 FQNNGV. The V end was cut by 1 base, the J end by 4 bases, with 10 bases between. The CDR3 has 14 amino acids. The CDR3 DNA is TGTGCCAGCAGCTTAGCTGGTTCGGGCTATGGCTACACCTTC. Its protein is CASSLAGSGYGYTF.

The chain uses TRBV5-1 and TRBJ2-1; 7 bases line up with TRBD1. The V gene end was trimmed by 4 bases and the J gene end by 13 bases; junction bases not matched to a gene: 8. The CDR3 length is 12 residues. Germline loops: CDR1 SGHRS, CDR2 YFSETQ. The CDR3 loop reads CASSPGTEIQFF. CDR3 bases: TGCGCCAGCAGCCCCGGGACAGAGATACAGTTCTTC.

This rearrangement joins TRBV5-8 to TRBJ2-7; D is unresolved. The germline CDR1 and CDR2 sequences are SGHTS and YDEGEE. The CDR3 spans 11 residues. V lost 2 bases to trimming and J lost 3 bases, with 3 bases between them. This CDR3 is CASSFLYEQYF. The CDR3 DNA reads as TGTGCCAGCAGCTTCCTCTACGAGCAGTACTTC.

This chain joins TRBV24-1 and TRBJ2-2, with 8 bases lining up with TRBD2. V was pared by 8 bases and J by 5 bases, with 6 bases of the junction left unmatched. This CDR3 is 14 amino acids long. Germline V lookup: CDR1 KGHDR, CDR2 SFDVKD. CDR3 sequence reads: CATNVRGGTGELFF. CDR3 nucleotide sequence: TGTGCCACCAACGTTCGGGGGGGGACCGGGGAGCTGTTTTTT.

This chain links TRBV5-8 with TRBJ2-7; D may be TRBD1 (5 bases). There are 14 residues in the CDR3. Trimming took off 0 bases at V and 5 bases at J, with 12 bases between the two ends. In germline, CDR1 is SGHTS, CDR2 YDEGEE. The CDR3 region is CASSLGVRVNEQYF. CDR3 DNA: TGTGCCAGCAGCTTGGGTGTCAGGGTGAACGAGCAGTACTTC.